This TCR beta chain was captured by sequencing in a study of tissue T cells after allogeneic stem cell transplantation. As for the study in general: Viable blood and marrow gave sorted CD3+ T cells if numbers allowed. Study-level points and caveats: Across patients, clones rarely overlapped, yet motif clusters were shared tissue-specifically. Only a limited share of tissue TCRs appeared in blood or spleen.

The table came from immunoSEQ multiplex PCR; TCRdb's copy has only in-frame clones and leaves some out. Of around 28,000 clones listed, 85% were seen once; the top ten hold about 3.7%. A note on this clone: Its antigen is not identified.

V lost 4 bases and J lost 11, with 18 bases in between. Germline lookup yields CDR1 SGHRS and CDR2 YFSETQ. The CDR3 consists of 13 residues. Source: blood, taken before transplantation. This receptor was identified in a woman aged 18-49 years who later had graft-versus-host disease after an allogeneic stem cell transplant. V gene TRBV5-1 combines with J gene TRBJ1-1; possible D gene TRBD1, 6 bases. CDR3 region: CASSDRDILGAFF. In nucleotides, the CDR3 is TGCGCCAGCAGCGATCGGGACATCCTTGGGGCTTTCTTT. The whole variable domain, remainder taken from reference TRBV5-1 and TRBJ1-1, is KAGVTQTPRYLIKTRGQQVTLSCSPISGHRSVSWYQQTPGQGLQFLFEYFSETQRNKGNFPGRFSGRQFSNSRSEMNVSTLELGDSALYLCASSDRDILGAFFGQGTRLTVV.